This TCR beta chain was sequenced for a study of blood T cell repertoires in COVID-19. Study-level background: Whether acute or convalescent, the COVID-19 samples came from the United States, Italy and Spain. PBMCs, B-cell-depleted T cells, or T cells were the source of the cDNA or gDNA that made up the material.

The CDR3 runs 14 residues. The V gene's germline CDR1 is SGHVS and CDR2 FNYEAQ. V trimming: 3 bases; J trimming: 8 bases; junction bases outside the gene matches: 7. Profiled with immunoSEQ multiplex PCR; TCRdb holds only in-frame clones, not every one. The repertoire holds about 49,000 clones, around 81% seen once, with 20% to 25% in the top ten. Seattle's enrolled individuals joined amid active infection and were then monitored longitudinally. This clonotype was sampled from a woman older than 75 with COVID-19, enrolled during active disease. The chain uses TRBV7-6 and TRBJ2-1, with TRBD2 matching 7 bases. Material: peripheral blood. The CDR3 protein is CASSFGLGGDEQFF. As DNA, the CDR3 is TGTGCCAGCAGCTTCGGACTGGGGGGGGATGAGCAGTTCTTC.